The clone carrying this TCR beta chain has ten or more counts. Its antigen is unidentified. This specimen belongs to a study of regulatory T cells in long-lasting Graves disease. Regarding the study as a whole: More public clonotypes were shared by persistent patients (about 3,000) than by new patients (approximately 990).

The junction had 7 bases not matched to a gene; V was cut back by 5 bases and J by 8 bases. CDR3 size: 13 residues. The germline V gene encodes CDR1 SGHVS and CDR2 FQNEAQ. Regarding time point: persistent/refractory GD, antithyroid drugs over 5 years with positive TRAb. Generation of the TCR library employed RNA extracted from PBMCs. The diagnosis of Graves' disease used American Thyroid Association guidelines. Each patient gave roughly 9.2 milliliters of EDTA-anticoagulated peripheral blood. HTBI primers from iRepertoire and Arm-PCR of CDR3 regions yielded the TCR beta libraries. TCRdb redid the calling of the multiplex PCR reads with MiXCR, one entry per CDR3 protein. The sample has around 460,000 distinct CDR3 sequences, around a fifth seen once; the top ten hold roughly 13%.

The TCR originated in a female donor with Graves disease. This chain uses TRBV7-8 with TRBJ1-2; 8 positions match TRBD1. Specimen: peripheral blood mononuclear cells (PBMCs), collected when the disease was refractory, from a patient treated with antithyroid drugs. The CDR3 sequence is CASSPDRGRGYTF. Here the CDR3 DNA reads TGTGCCAGCAGCCCCGACAGGGGTAGAGGCTACACCTTC.